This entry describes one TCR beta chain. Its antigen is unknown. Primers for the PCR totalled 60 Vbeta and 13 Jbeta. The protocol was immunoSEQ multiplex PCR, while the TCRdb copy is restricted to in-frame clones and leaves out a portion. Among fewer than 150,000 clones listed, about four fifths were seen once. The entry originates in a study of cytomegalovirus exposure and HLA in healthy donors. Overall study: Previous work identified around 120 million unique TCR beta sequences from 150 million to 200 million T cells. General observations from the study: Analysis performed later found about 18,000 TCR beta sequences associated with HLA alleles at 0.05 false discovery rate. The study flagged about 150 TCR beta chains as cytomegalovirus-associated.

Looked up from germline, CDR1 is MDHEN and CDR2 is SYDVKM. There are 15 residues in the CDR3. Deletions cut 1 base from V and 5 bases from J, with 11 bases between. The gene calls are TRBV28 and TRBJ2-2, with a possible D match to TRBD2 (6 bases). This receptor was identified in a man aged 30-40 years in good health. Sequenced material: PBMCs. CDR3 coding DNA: TGTGCCAGCAGTTTATTTTCGACTAGAACCGGGGAGCTGTTTTTT. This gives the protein CASSLFSTRTGELFF.